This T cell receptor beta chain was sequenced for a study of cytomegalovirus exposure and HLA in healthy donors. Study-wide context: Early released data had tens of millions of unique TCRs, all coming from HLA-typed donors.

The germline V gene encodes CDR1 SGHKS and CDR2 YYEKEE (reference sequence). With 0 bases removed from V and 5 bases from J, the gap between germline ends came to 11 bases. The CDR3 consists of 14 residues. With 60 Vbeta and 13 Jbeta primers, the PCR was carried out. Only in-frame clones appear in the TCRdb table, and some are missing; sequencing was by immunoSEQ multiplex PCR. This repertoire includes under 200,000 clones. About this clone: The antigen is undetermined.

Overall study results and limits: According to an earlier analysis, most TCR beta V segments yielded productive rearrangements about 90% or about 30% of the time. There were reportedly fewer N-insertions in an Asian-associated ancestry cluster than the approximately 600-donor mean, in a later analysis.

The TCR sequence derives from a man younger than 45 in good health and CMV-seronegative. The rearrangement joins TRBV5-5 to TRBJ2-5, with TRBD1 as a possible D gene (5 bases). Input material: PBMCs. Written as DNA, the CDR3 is TGTGCCAGCAGCTTGGATAGGGGTGGGGAGACCCAGTACTTC. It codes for CASSLDRGGETQYF.